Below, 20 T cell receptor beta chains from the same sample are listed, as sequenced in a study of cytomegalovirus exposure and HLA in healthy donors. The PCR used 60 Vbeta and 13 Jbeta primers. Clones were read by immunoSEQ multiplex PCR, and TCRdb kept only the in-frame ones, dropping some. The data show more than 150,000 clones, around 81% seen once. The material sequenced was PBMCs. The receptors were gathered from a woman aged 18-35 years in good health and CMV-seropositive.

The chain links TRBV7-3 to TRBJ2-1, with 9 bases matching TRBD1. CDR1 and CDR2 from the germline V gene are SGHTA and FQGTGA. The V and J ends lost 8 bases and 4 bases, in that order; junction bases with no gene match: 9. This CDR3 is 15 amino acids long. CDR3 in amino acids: CASRLGTGSYNEQFF. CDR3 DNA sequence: TGTGCCAGCCGCCTCGGGACAGGGAGTTACAATGAGCAGTTCTTC.

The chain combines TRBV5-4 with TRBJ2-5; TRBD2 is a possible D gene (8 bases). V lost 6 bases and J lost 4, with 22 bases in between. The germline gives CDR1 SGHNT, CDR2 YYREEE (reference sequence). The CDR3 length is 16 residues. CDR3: CASKPPGGAGGETQYF. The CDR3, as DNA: TGTGCCAGCAAACCCCCCGGGGGGGCAGGGGGAGAGACCCAGTACTTC.

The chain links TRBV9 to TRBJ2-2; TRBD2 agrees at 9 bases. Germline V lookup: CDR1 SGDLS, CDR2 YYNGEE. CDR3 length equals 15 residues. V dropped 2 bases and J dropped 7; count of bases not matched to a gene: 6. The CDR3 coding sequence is TGTGCCAGCAGCGTCGCGGGGGGGAGAATCGGGGAGCTGTTTTTT. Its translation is CASSVAGGRIGELFF.

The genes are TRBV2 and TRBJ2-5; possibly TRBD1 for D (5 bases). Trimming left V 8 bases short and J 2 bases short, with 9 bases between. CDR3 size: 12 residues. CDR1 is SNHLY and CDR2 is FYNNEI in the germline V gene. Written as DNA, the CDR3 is TGTGCCAGCCAGACAGTACAAGAGACCCAGTACTTC. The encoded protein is CASQTVQETQYF.

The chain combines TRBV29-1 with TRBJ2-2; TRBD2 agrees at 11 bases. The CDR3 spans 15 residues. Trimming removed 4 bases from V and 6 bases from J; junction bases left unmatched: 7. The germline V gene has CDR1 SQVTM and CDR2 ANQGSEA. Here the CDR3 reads CSVVSHSGGAGELFF. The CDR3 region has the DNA TGCAGCGTTGTTTCTCATAGCGGGGGGGCCGGGGAGCTGTTTTTT.

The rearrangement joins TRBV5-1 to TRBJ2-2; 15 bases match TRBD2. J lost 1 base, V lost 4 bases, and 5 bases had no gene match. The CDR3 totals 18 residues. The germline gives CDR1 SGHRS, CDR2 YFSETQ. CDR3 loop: CASSPGLAGGLNTGELFF. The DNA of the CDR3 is TGCGCCAGCAGCCCAGGACTAGCGGGGGGGCTGAACACCGGGGAGCTGTTTTTT.

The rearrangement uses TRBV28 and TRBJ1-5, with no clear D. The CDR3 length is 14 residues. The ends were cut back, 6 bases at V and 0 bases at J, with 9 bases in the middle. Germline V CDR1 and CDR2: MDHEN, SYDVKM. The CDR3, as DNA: TGTGCCAGCAGGGTAAGCTATAGCAATCAGCCCCAGCATTTT. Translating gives CASRVSYSNQPQHF.

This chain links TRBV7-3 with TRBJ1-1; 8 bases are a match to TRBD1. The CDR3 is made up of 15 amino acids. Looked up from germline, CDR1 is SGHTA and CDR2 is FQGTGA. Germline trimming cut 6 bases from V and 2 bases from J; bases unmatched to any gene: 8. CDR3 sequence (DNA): TGTGCCAGCAGAAAAACAGGGGGGCTTAACACTGAAGCTTTCTTT. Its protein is CASRKTGGLNTEAFF. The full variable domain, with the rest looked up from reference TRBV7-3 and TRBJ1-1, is GAGVSQTPSNKVTEKGKYVELRCDPISGHTALYWYRQSLGQGPEFLIYFQGTGAADDSGLPNDRFFAVRPEGSVSTLKIQRTERGDSAVYLCASRKTGGLNTEAFFGQGTRLTVV.

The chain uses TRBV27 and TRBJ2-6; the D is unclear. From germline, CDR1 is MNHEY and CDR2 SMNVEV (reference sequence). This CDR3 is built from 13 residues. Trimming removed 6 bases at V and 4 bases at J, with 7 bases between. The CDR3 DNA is TGTGCCAGCAGGGCTCTCGGGGCCAACGTCCTGACTTTC. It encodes CASRALGANVLTF.

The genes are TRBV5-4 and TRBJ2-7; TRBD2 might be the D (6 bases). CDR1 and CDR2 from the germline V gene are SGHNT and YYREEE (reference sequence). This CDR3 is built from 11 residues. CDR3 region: CAFLGGYEQYF. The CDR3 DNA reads TGTGCTTTTCTGGGGGGCTACGAGCAGTACTTC. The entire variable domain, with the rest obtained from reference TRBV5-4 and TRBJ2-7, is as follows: ETGVTQSPTHLIKTRGQQVTLRCSSQSGHNTVSWYQQALGQGPQFIFQYYREEENGRGNFPPRFSGLQFPNYSSELNVNALELDDSALYLCAFLGGYEQYFGPGTRLTVT.

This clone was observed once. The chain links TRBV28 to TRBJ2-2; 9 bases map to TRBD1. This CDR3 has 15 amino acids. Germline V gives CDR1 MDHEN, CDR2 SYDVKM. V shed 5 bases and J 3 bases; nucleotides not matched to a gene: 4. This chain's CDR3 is CASSPRDRDTGELFF. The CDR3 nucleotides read TGTGCCAGCAGTCCGCGGGACAGGGACACCGGGGAGCTGTTTTTT.

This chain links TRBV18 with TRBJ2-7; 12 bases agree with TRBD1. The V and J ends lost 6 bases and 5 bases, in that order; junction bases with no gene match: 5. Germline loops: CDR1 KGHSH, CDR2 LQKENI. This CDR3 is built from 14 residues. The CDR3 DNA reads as TGTGCCAGCTCGGGACAGGGGGCGCGGAACGAGCAGTACTTC. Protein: CASSGQGARNEQYF.

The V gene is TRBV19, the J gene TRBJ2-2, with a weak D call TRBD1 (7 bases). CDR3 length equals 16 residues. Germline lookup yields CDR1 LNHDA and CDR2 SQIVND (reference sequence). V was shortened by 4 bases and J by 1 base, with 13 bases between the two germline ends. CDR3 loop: CASSRAGQRNTGELFF. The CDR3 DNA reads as TGTGCCAGTAGTAGGGCGGGACAGCGGAACACCGGGGAGCTGTTTTTT. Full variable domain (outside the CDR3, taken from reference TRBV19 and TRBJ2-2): DGGITQSPKYLFRKEGQNVTLSCEQNLNHDAMYWYRQDPGQGLRLIYYSQIVNDFQKGDIAEGYSVSREKKESFPLTVTSAQKNPTAFYLCASSRAGQRNTGELFFGEGSRLTVL.

CDR3 residues: CASSSETEFSGNTIYF. In DNA form, the CDR3 reads TGTGCCAGCAGTTCAGAGACAGAATTCTCTGGAAACACCATATATTTT. The rearrangement links TRBV28 to TRBJ1-3; a weak D match, TRBD1 (5 bases). Looked up from germline, CDR1 is MDHEN and CDR2 is SYDVKM. V shed 4 bases and J shed 0 bases, with 13 bases lying between them. The CDR3 has 16 amino acids.

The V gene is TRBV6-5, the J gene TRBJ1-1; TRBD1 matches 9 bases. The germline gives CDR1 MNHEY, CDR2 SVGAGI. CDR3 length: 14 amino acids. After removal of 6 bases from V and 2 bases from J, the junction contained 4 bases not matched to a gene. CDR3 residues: CASRGTGSNTEAFF. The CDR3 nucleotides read TGTGCCAGCAGGGGGACAGGGAGTAACACTGAAGCTTTCTTT.

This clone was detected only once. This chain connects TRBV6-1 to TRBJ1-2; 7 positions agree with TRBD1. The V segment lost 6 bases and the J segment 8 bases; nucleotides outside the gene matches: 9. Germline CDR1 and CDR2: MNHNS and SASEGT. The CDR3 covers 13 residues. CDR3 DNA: TGTGCCAGCAGGCATACAGGGGTGGAAGGCTACACCTTC. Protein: CASRHTGVEGYTF.

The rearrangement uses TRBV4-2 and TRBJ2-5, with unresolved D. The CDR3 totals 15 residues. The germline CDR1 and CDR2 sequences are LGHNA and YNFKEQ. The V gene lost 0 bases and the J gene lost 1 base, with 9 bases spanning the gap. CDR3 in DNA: TGTGCCAGCAGCCAAGATGGGCAGGTCCAAGAGACCCAGTACTTC. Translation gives CASSQDGQVQETQYF.

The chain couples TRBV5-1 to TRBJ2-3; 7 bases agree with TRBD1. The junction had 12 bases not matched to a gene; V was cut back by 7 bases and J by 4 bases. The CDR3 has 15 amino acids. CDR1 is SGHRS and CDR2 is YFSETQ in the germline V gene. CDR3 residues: CASSLGTVNADTQYF. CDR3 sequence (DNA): TGCGCCAGCTCTCTTGGGACAGTTAATGCAGATACGCAGTATTTT.

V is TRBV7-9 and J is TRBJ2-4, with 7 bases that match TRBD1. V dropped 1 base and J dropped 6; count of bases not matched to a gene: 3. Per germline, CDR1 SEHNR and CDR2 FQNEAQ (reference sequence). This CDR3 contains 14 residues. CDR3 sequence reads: CASSLGGTVNIQYF. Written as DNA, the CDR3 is TGTGCCAGCAGCTTAGGTGGGACAGTAAACATTCAGTACTTC.

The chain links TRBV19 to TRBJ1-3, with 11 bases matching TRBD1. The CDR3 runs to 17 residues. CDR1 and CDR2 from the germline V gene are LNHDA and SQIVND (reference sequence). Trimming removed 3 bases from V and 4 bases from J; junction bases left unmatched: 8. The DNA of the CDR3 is TGTGCCAGTAGTATTCTGGACAGGGGGCAGGAGGGAAACACCATATATTTT. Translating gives CASSILDRGQEGNTIYF.